A single sample is the source of the 26 T cell receptor beta chains below, sequenced in a study of cytomegalovirus exposure and HLA in healthy donors. Amplification used 60 Vbeta primers and 13 Jbeta primers. Using immunoSEQ multiplex PCR, the repertoire was profiled, and TCRdb retains in-frame clones only, with some absent. The table has about 200,000 clones, approximately 86% seen once. Sequencing used PBMCs. Every receptor here comes from a woman in her thirties in good health and CMV-seronegative.

This chain uses TRBV28 with TRBJ2-5, with a tentative D call TRBD1 (5 bases). The germline V gene encodes CDR1 MDHEN and CDR2 SYDVKM. With 5 bases removed from V and 6 bases from J, the gap between germline ends came to 25 bases. CDR3 length: 17 amino acids. The DNA of the CDR3 is TGTGCCAGCAGTACTCCTCCCTTTAGGACACTTAGAAAGACCCAGTACTTC. Amino acids: CASSTPPFRTLRKTQYF.

The chain is built from TRBV7-9 and TRBJ2-7; 8 positions match TRBD1. The J segment lost 7 bases and the V segment lost 2 bases, leaving 10 bases of the junction unmatched. Germline values: CDR1 SEHNR, CDR2 FQNEAQ (reference sequence). CDR3 length equals 15 residues. DNA for the CDR3: TGTGCCAGCAGCTTAAGGCAGGGGGCAACGGTGGAGCAGTACTTC. It yields the protein CASSLRQGATVEQYF. Looking up the rest from reference TRBV7-9 and TRBJ2-7 gives the full variable domain: DTGVSQNPRHKITKRGQNVTFRCDPISEHNRLYWYRQTLGQGPEFLTYFQNEAQLEKSRLLSDRFSAERPKGSFSTLEIQRTEQGDSAMYLCASSLRQGATVEQYFGPGTRLTVT.

Concerning this clone itself: Compared with germline, one end of the junction differs, possibly owing to a read error. CDR3 nucleotide sequence: TGTGCCAGCACCATAATGGGACACGAACACCGGGGAGCTGTTTTT. It codes for CASTIMGHEHRGAVF. The V call is TRBV6-1, the J call TRBJ2-2; possibly TRBD1 for D (6 bases). Germline values: CDR1 MNHNS, CDR2 SASEGT. CDR3 size: 15 residues.

This clone was seen a few times. The chain's CDR3 is CASRSEDLETQYF. The CDR3 DNA sequence: TGTGCCAGTAGATCAGAGGATCTTGAGACCCAGTACTTC. The chain employs TRBV19 and TRBJ2-5, with D uncertain. V lost 6 bases, J lost 5 bases, and 13 bases lay in between. CDR1 LNHDA and CDR2 SQIVND come from the germline V gene (reference sequence). The CDR3 loop spans 13 amino acids.

For this clone: One junction end disagrees with the germline gene, perhaps due to a read error. This chain joins TRBV19 and TRBJ2-2; D unresolved. This CDR3 spans 11 amino acids. CDR1 and CDR2 (germline): LNHDA, SQIVND (reference sequence). The CDR3 is CASTLAGELFF. CDR3 DNA: TGTGCAAGTACTCTCGCCGGGGAGCTGTTTTTT. Drawing the rest from reference TRBV19 and TRBJ2-2, the complete variable domain is DGGITQSPKYLFRKEGQNVTLSCEQNLNHDAMYWYRQDPGQGLRLIYYSQIVNDFQKGDIAEGYSVSREKKESFPLTVTSAQKNPTAFYLCASTLAGELFFGEGSRLTVL.

The chain links TRBV30 to TRBJ2-7; D remains unclear. The CDR3 runs 11 residues. Germline values: CDR1 GTSNPN, CDR2 SVGIG (reference sequence). V lost 4 bases and J lost 4, with 8 bases in between. CDR3 coding DNA: TGTGCCTGGACCAAGCAATACGAGCAGTACTTC. As protein: CAWTKQYEQYF.

V and J are TRBV10-3 and TRBJ2-7; a possible D gene is TRBD2 (7 bases). Trimming removed 0 bases at V and 6 bases at J, with 12 bases between. The CDR3 extends over 14 amino acids. Germline-derived CDR1 and CDR2 are ENHRY and SYGVKD. The DNA for the CDR3 is TGTGCCATCAGTGAGTCAGGGGGGAGGGGCGAGCAGTACTTC. Residues: CAISESGGRGEQYF.

The chain combines TRBV5-1 with TRBJ1-1; D remains ambiguous. Germline V gene data show CDR1 as SGHRS and CDR2 as YFSETQ. V shed 0 bases and J shed 1 base, with 7 bases lying between them. The CDR3 covers 14 residues. The CDR3 reads CASSLGLANTEAFF. For the CDR3, the DNA is TGCGCCAGCAGCTTGGGGCTCGCGAACACTGAAGCTTTCTTT.

J is TRBJ1-5 and V is TRBV7-9; D gene unclear. The germline gives CDR1 SEHNR, CDR2 FQNEAQ (reference sequence). Trimming removed 1 base from V and 3 bases from J, with 13 bases in between. The CDR3 is 16 residues long. CDR3 bases: TGTGCCAGCAGCTTAGAGGCCGGGAATTCCAATCAGCCCCAGCATTTT. Protein product: CASSLEAGNSNQPQHF.

The chain is built from TRBV5-1 and TRBJ2-5; 10 bases fit TRBD1. After removal of 3 bases from V and 3 bases from J, the junction contained 5 bases not matched to a gene. The CDR3 loop spans 15 amino acids. The germline gives CDR1 SGHRS, CDR2 YFSETQ. CDR3: CASSSSGTGEETQYF. In DNA, the CDR3 is TGCGCCAGCAGCTCCTCCGGGACAGGGGAAGAGACCCAGTACTTC.

The table lists this clone with a few counts. V gene TRBV15 combines with J gene TRBJ2-5; 8 bases are a match to TRBD1. J was trimmed by 4 bases and V by 5 bases; bases with no gene match: 3. Germline CDR1 reads LNHNV; CDR2 reads YYDKDF (reference sequence). The CDR3 totals 13 residues. CDR3 bases: TGTGCCACCAGCCTCGACAGGGGAGAGACCCAGTACTTC. Translation: CATSLDRGETQYF.

V and J are TRBV29-1 and TRBJ2-5; the match to TRBD2 covers 14 bases. The CDR3 loop spans 15 amino acids. Unmatched junction bases numbered 9, after V lost 7 bases and J lost 5 bases. Germline V gene sequence: CDR1 SQVTM, CDR2 ANQGSEA. The CDR3 region is CSASRLAGGGETQYF. CDR3 DNA: TGCAGCGCAAGCCGACTAGCGGGAGGGGGGGAGACCCAGTACTTC.

V and J are TRBV9 and TRBJ2-2, with D unresolved. The V gene lost 6 bases and the J gene lost 1 base, with 7 bases spanning the gap. Germline CDR1 is SGDLS and CDR2 is YYNGEE. The CDR3 is made up of 13 amino acids. CDR3 nucleotide sequence: TGTGCCAGCAAGAGTGGGAACACCGGGGAGCTGTTTTTT. It codes for CASKSGNTGELFF.

This clone was counted between two and nine times. The V gene is TRBV5-1, the J gene TRBJ2-2; TRBD1 aligns across 11 bases. CDR1 SGHRS and CDR2 YFSETQ come from the germline V gene. The junction had 9 bases not matched to a gene; V was cut back by 4 bases and J by 7 bases. The CDR3 consists of 16 residues. Written as DNA, the CDR3 is TGCGCCAGCAGCCTGATGGGACAGGGGGACTTCGGGGAGCTGTTTTTT. Its translation is CASSLMGQGDFGELFF.

This chain uses TRBV28 with TRBJ2-7, with 7 bases identical to TRBD1. Germline V CDR1 and CDR2: MDHEN, SYDVKM. Trimming took 0 bases from V and 3 from J; bases not matched to a gene: 2. This CDR3 contains 14 residues. This chain's CDR3 is CASSLWDRLYEQYF. As DNA, the CDR3 is TGTGCCAGCAGTTTATGGGACAGGCTCTACGAGCAGTACTTC.

The rearrangement uses TRBV7-2 and TRBJ2-2; TRBD1 might be the D (6 bases). Germline CDR1 SGHTA, CDR2 FQGNSA. The CDR3 totals 15 residues. The V and J ends lost 1 base and 6 bases respectively, with 12 bases between them. CDR3 coding DNA: TGTGCCAGCAGCTTAGGGGGGCTCGGGGCCGGGGAGCTGTTTTTT. Residues: CASSLGGLGAGELFF.

The chain uses TRBV28 and TRBJ2-1, with 10 positions matching TRBD1. V lost 4 bases and J lost 9; bases outside the gene matches: 3. The CDR3 loop spans 13 amino acids. In germline, CDR1 is MDHEN, CDR2 SYDVKM. The CDR3 nucleotides are TGTGCCAGCAGTTCCGGGACAGGGGTTGAGCAGTTCTTC. Translated: CASSSGTGVEQFF.

The chain carries TRBV5-1 and TRBJ2-5; D gene ambiguous. The V and J ends lost 0 bases and 5 bases respectively, with 11 bases between them. The CDR3 is 14 residues long. Germline V gene lookup returns CDR1 SGHRS and CDR2 YFSETQ. DNA for the CDR3: TGCGCCAGCAGCTTGGGAGACCCGAGGGAGACCCAGTACTTC. Amino acids: CASSLGDPRETQYF.

The chain recombines TRBV6-1 with TRBJ1-5, with a weak D call TRBD1 (5 bases). Germline V gives CDR1 MNHNS, CDR2 SASEGT. The CDR3 runs 15 residues. Trimming took off 1 base at V and 6 bases at J, with 13 bases between the two ends. The CDR3, as DNA: TGTGCCAGCAGTGAAGTAGGGCAGGGAGGTCAGCCCCAGCATTTT. Its translation: CASSEVGQGGQPQHF.

This sequence joins TRBV7-8 and TRBJ1-3; TRBD1 might be the D (6 bases). The CDR3 is 17 residues long. Trimming took off 5 bases at V and 0 bases at J, with 17 bases between the two ends. Germline CDR1 reads SGHVS; CDR2 reads FQNEAQ. The CDR3 loop is CASSIERTASSGNTIYF. The CDR3 DNA reads TGTGCCAGCAGCATCGAACGGACAGCGAGCTCTGGAAACACCATATATTTT.

The chain has TRBV6-6 and TRBJ2-7; 8 bases fit TRBD1. The length of the CDR3 is 16 residues. Germline lookup yields CDR1 MNHNY and CDR2 SVGAGI (reference sequence). Trimming at V came to 7 bases and at J to 5 bases, leaving 16 bases not matched to a gene. CDR3 sequence reads: CASTEDREGSRDEQYF. CDR3 DNA sequence: TGTGCCAGCACCGAGGACAGGGAAGGGTCCCGGGACGAGCAGTACTTC.

This chain uses TRBV5-1 with TRBJ2-1, with unresolved D. Looked up from germline, CDR1 is SGHRS and CDR2 is YFSETQ. Between the trimmed V and J ends, which lost 0 bases and 1 base, there was a span of 8 bases. The CDR3 consists of 15 residues. This CDR3 reads CASSLDVRSYNEQFF. In DNA form, the CDR3 reads TGCGCCAGCAGCTTGGATGTCAGATCCTACAATGAGCAGTTCTTC.

This chain connects TRBV28 to TRBJ2-2; tentative D call: TRBD2 (5 bases). The V and J ends lost 3 bases and 4 bases respectively, with 18 bases between them. Germline CDR1 MDHEN, CDR2 SYDVKM. The CDR3 length is 17 residues. The CDR3 coding sequence is TGTGCCAGCAGTTTGTCGATTAGCCTAGCTACCACCGGGGAGCTGTTTTTT. As protein: CASSLSISLATTGELFF.

This clone was recorded only once. The V and J genes are TRBV19 and TRBJ2-1; 8 nucleotides match TRBD2. Germline CDR1 is LNHDA and CDR2 is SQIVND (reference sequence). V was pared by 7 bases and J by 0 bases, with 11 bases of the junction left unmatched. CDR3 length: 17 residues. The DNA for the CDR3 is TGTGCCAGTACCTCGGGACTAGTGCCGAGCTCCTACAATGAGCAGTTCTTC. It codes for CASTSGLVPSSYNEQFF.

This CDR3 reads CASTPSGRIGGNQPQHF. CDR3 DNA: TGTGCCAGCACTCCAAGCGGGAGAATAGGGGGCAATCAGCCCCAGCATTTT. The V call is TRBV27, the J call TRBJ1-5, with D possibly TRBD1 on 5 matching bases. V was trimmed by 7 bases and J by 2 bases, leaving 21 bases between them. This CDR3 comprises 17 residues. CDR1 is MNHEY and CDR2 is SMNVEV in the germline V gene (reference sequence).

The chain employs TRBV11-1 and TRBJ1-5, with 8 nucleotides matching TRBD1. Germline lookup yields CDR1 SGHAT and CDR2 FQDESV (reference sequence). The CDR3 contains 13 residues. The ends lost 8 bases at V and 6 bases at J; junction bases unmatched: 6. The CDR3, as DNA: TGTGCCAGCCAGGGGGCGATGGGTCAGCCCCAGCATTTT. Its protein is CASQGAMGQPQHF.